This T cell receptor (beta chain) was sequenced during a study of beta chain features in type 1 diabetes. Regarding the study as a whole: Type 1 diabetes patients showed fewer insertions and more deletions at VDJ junctions. Equally in patients and controls, shorter templates might have been favored by PCR.

The isolated RNA, all of it, was reverse transcribed, so expressed TCRB transcripts were what got sequenced. This table comes from immunoSEQ multiplex PCR, and its TCRdb copy is limited to in-frame clones, with some not included. The sample holds around 150,000 clones, over 7.5% seen once. Germline CDR1 ENHRY, CDR2 SYGVKD. CDR3 length: 14 residues. V lost 8 bases, J lost 5 bases, and 1 base stayed unmatched. This clone was counted a few times. Antigen specificity is unknown. This TCR was recovered from a young man in good health. The specimen sequenced was central memory CD4+ T cells from blood. The chain uses TRBV10-3 and TRBJ2-2; 14 bases fit TRBD2. The CDR3 protein is CAIGTSGSTGELFF. CDR3 in DNA: TGTGCCATCGGGACTAGCGGGAGTACCGGGGAGCTGTTTTTT.